Listed here are 31 T cell receptor beta chains from one sample, sequenced in a study of blood T cell repertoires in COVID-19. The assay was immunoSEQ multiplex PCR, and TCRdb's table has in-frame clones only and misses some. The data show a few hundred thousand clones, 80% to 90% seen once. Sequencing used peripheral blood. These receptors were taken from a man between 60 and 75 years old who had recovered from COVID-19.

The chain employs TRBV7-6 and TRBJ2-2; unclear D gene. V shed 4 bases and J shed 0 bases, with 12 bases lying between them. The germline V gene encodes CDR1 SGHVS and CDR2 FNYEAQ. This CDR3 comprises 16 residues. The CDR3 DNA reads as TGTGCCAGCAGCTCTGAGGCCGCAGCGAACACCGGGGAGCTGTTTTTT. This sequence encodes CASSSEAAANTGELFF. Filled out from reference TRBV7-6 and TRBJ2-2, the complete variable domain reads GAGVSQSPRYKVTKRGQDVALRCDPISGHVSLYWYRQALGQGPEFLTYFNYEAQQDKSGLPNDRFSAERPEGSISTLTIQRTEQRDSAMYRCASSSEAAANTGELFFGEGSRLTVL.

The rearrangement joins TRBV28 to TRBJ1-4, with a possible D match to TRBD1 (5 bases). The CDR3 length is 15 residues. Trimming cost V 8 bases and J 7 bases, with 20 bases left between them. CDR1 is MDHEN and CDR2 is SYDVKM in the germline V gene. The CDR3 DNA follows: TGTGCCAGCGGCGTGAAGGGGAGGTATGGTGAAAAACTGTTTTTT. It encodes CASGVKGRYGEKLFF.

This chain uses TRBV12-5 with TRBJ1-1; D might be TRBD1 (5 bases). Germline lookup yields CDR1 LGHNT and CDR2 FRNRAP. There are 14 residues in the CDR3. The V and J ends lost 6 bases and 0 bases respectively, with 11 bases between them. CDR3 DNA sequence: TGTGCTAGTGGGCCGGACACTTTGAACACTGAAGCTTTCTTT. Amino acid sequence: CASGPDTLNTEAFF.

V gene TRBV27 combines with J gene TRBJ1-1; 7 bases fit TRBD1. The junction had 12 bases not matched to a gene; V was cut back by 7 bases and J by 4 bases. Germline assignment: CDR1 MNHEY and CDR2 SMNVEV (reference sequence). The CDR3 spans 15 residues. The CDR3 bases are TGTGCCAGCAAACCCCCCCAACAGGGGAGCACTGAAGCTTTCTTT. Protein: CASKPPQQGSTEAFF.

This clone has a single count. The chain uses TRBV11-2 and TRBJ2-7, with D tentatively TRBD2 (6 bases). V shed 6 bases and J shed 5 bases, with 14 bases lying between them. The germline V gene has CDR1 SGHAT and CDR2 FQNNGV. The CDR3 sequence is 13 residues long. CDR3 nucleotides: TGTGCCAGCAGATGGGGCGGGACCCACGAGCAGTACTTC. It codes for CASRWGGTHEQYF.

The CDR3 loop reads CASSLRVNSGNTIYF. For the CDR3, the DNA is TGTGCCAGCAGCCTGCGGGTAAACTCTGGAAACACCATATATTTT. The chain recombines TRBV5-6 with TRBJ1-3; D is unresolved. CDR1 is SGHDT and CDR2 is YYEEEE in the germline V gene. The V end was cut by 4 bases, the J end by 0 bases, with 11 bases between. This CDR3 has 15 residues.

V gene TRBV2 combines with J gene TRBJ2-2; 8 bases map to TRBD1. CDR3 length: 14 residues. Germline CDR1 SNHLY, CDR2 FYNNEI. Trimming cost V 5 bases and J 4 bases; bases outside gene matches: 3. The CDR3 sequence is CASSQTGATGELFF. DNA for the CDR3: TGTGCCAGCAGTCAGACAGGGGCCACCGGGGAGCTGTTTTTT.

The chain couples TRBV7-3 to TRBJ2-3, with no clear D. From germline, CDR1 is SGHTA and CDR2 FQGTGA. The CDR3 spans 13 residues. Trimming removed 5 bases from V and 2 bases from J, with 8 bases in between. The CDR3 spells CASSNTITDTQYF. The CDR3, as DNA: TGTGCCAGCAGCAACACTATCACAGATACGCAGTATTTT.

The chain is built from TRBV24-1 and TRBJ2-2; weak D call: TRBD2 (5 bases). The CDR3 sequence is 14 residues long. Per the germline V gene, CDR1 is KGHDR and CDR2 is SFDVKD. Trimming left V 10 bases short and J 2 bases short, with 13 bases between. The CDR3 reads CATGSVLNTGELFF. The CDR3 nucleotides are TGTGCCACGGGGAGCGTTCTTAACACCGGGGAGCTGTTTTTT.

V is TRBV18 and J is TRBJ2-2; possibly TRBD1 for D (5 bases). Germline V gene lookup returns CDR1 KGHSH and CDR2 LQKENI. This CDR3 has 15 amino acids. The V end lost 5 bases, the J end lost 4 bases, and 14 bases lay between the germline ends. CDR3 coding DNA: TGTGCCAGCTCAAGGGAACAGGCGATCACCGGGGAGCTGTTTTTT. Its translation is CASSREQAITGELFF.

The chain links TRBV30 to TRBJ1-1; TRBD1 matches 9 bases. With V trimmed by 5 bases and J by 3 bases, 4 bases remained unmatched. Germline lookup yields CDR1 GTSNPN and CDR2 SVGIG (reference sequence). The CDR3 covers 13 residues. CDR3 region: CAWGTGSYTEAFF. The CDR3 nucleotides read TGTGCCTGGGGGACAGGGTCGTACACTGAAGCTTTCTTT.

The chain combines TRBV28 with TRBJ2-7; 8 bases line up with TRBD2. The germline gives CDR1 MDHEN, CDR2 SYDVKM. The V gene end was trimmed by 8 bases and the J gene end by 6 bases; junction bases not matched to a gene: 15. CDR3 length equals 15 residues. Here the CDR3 reads CASPPLREGVSEQYF. The CDR3 region has the DNA TGTGCCAGCCCTCCCCTTCGGGAGGGCGTTTCCGAGCAGTACTTC.

The rearrangement uses TRBV28 and TRBJ1-2; TRBD1 matches at 8 bases. The length of the CDR3 is 15 residues. Per the germline V gene, CDR1 is MDHEN and CDR2 is SYDVKM. The ends lost 6 bases at V and 2 bases at J; junction bases unmatched: 8. The CDR3 DNA reads as TGTGCCAGCAGGGGACGGACAGGGCAAAACTATGGCTACACCTTC. This gives the protein CASRGRTGQNYGYTF.

This clone was observed a few times. V usage is TRBV4-3 and J usage is TRBJ1-3; D gene ambiguous. The germline V gene has CDR1 LGHNA and CDR2 YSLEER. The CDR3 runs to 15 residues. Trimming pared 4 bases from V and 0 bases from J, leaving 10 bases between. CDR3 in DNA: TGCGCCAGCAGCCCTGGGGAGGGCTCTGGAAACACCATATATTTT. Protein sequence: CASSPGEGSGNTIYF.

The chain recombines TRBV7-7 with TRBJ2-5, with D possibly matching TRBD2 (6 bases). The CDR3 totals 17 residues. Germline V gene data show CDR1 as SSHAT and CDR2 as FNYEAQ (reference sequence). V gave up 6 bases and J gave up 5 bases, with 25 bases separating them. The CDR3 bases are TGTGCCAGCAGTCTAGGAGGGGTTAGGCAGAGTTTGGAGACCCAGTACTTC. Amino acids: CASSLGGVRQSLETQYF. The full variable domain, in which reference TRBV7-7 and TRBJ2-5 provide the parts outside the CDR3, is GAGVSQSPRYKVTKRGQDVTLRCDPISSHATLYWYQQALGQGPEFLTYFNYEAQPDKSGLPSDRFSAERPEGSISTLTIQRTEQRDSAMYRCASSLGGVRQSLETQYFGPGTRLLVL.

This rearrangement joins TRBV19 to TRBJ2-6, with unresolved D. The CDR3 covers 16 residues. Germline V CDR1 and CDR2: LNHDA, SQIVND (reference sequence). The V gene lost 2 bases and the J gene lost 0 bases, with 8 bases spanning the gap. Written as DNA, the CDR3 is TGTGCCAGTAGTATACGGTTTAACTCTGGGGCCAACGTCCTGACTTTC. It translates to CASSIRFNSGANVLTF. Supplemented by reference TRBV19 and TRBJ2-6, the full variable domain reads DGGITQSPKYLFRKEGQNVTLSCEQNLNHDAMYWYRQDPGQGLRLIYYSQIVNDFQKGDIAEGYSVSREKKESFPLTVTSAQKNPTAFYLCASSIRFNSGANVLTFGAGSRLTVL.

The chain recombines TRBV5-6 with TRBJ2-7; TRBD1 aligns across 7 bases. Germline V gene lookup returns CDR1 SGHDT and CDR2 YYEEEE. The CDR3 contains 14 residues. V lost 0 bases, J lost 3 bases, and 3 bases stayed unmatched. CDR3 nucleotides: TGTGCCAGCAGCTTGGGACAGGGTTTCTACGAGCAGTACTTC. Protein product: CASSLGQGFYEQYF. Using reference TRBV5-6 and TRBJ2-7 for the parts outside the CDR3, the full variable domain is DAGVTQSPTHLIKTRGQQVTLRCSPKSGHDTVSWYQQALGQGPQFIFQYYEEEERQRGNFPDRFSGHQFPNYSSELNVNALLLGDSALYLCASSLGQGFYEQYFGPGTRLTVT.

The V gene is TRBV5-1, the J gene TRBJ2-3; 13 bases align to TRBD2. CDR1 and CDR2 (germline): SGHRS, YFSETQ. Trimming removed 3 bases from V and 2 bases from J; junction bases left unmatched: 9. The CDR3 length is 18 residues. The CDR3 spells CASSSGLLAGGDTDTQYF. Here the CDR3 DNA reads TGCGCCAGCAGCTCCGGTCTACTAGCGGGGGGGGACACAGATACGCAGTATTTT.

The chain couples TRBV30 to TRBJ2-7, with TRBD1 matching 9 bases. Looked up from germline, CDR1 is GTSNPN and CDR2 is SVGIG (reference sequence). After removal of 7 bases from V and 9 bases from J, the junction contained 16 bases not matched to a gene. This CDR3 has 14 amino acids. CDR3 protein: CASGTGLARLLQYF. In DNA form, the CDR3 reads TGTGCCTCCGGGACAGGGTTGGCCCGGCTGTTGCAGTACTTC.

The chain combines TRBV7-3 with TRBJ1-1; 9 bases align to TRBD1. CDR1 and CDR2 (germline): SGHTA, FQGTGA. V lost 5 bases, J lost 1 base, and 5 bases stayed unmatched. The CDR3 covers 15 residues. DNA for the CDR3: TGTGCCAGCAGCGGGGGGACAGGGACGAACACTGAAGCTTTCTTT. This codes for CASSGGTGTNTEAFF.

The chain uses TRBV24-1 and TRBJ1-2; the match to TRBD1 covers 11 bases. The V gene end was trimmed by 4 bases and the J gene end by 3 bases; junction bases not matched to a gene: 3. CDR3 length: 15 residues. The germline CDR1 and CDR2 sequences are KGHDR and SFDVKD. CDR3 sequence: CATSDPGQGDYGYTF. CDR3 nucleotide sequence: TGTGCCACCAGTGACCCGGGACAGGGGGACTATGGCTACACCTTC.

The CDR3 region is CASSLGPGGQPQHF. In nucleotides, the CDR3 is TGCGCCAGCAGCTTGGGGCCAGGGGGTCAGCCCCAGCATTTT. This chain uses TRBV5-1 with TRBJ1-5; 7 bases are a match to TRBD1. CDR3 size: 14 residues. Germline V gene data show CDR1 as SGHRS and CDR2 as YFSETQ. The V segment lost 0 bases and the J segment 6 bases; nucleotides outside the gene matches: 3.

The chain recombines TRBV29-1 with TRBJ2-1; D unclear. Germline V gives CDR1 SQVTM, CDR2 ANQGSEA. This CDR3 is built from 11 residues. Deletions cut 5 bases from V and 6 bases from J, with 8 bases between. The DNA for the CDR3 is TGCAGCGTTTCCAGTACCAATGAGCAGTTCTTC. Protein: CSVSSTNEQFF.

This chain joins TRBV18 and TRBJ1-4, with 8 positions matching TRBD1. Germline CDR1 is KGHSH and CDR2 is LQKENI. The CDR3 covers 17 residues. Trimming cost V 3 bases and J 7 bases; bases outside gene matches: 13. The chain's CDR3 is CASSPRDRTGQSEKLFF. The CDR3 DNA reads TGTGCCAGCTCACCCCGCGACCGGACAGGGCAAAGTGAAAAACTGTTTTTT.

The V and J genes are TRBV4-1 and TRBJ1-3; 9 bases are a match to TRBD1. The junction had 11 bases not matched to a gene; V was cut back by 4 bases and J by 7 bases. The CDR3 consists of 16 residues. Per germline, CDR1 MGHRA and CDR2 YSYEKL. In nucleotides, the CDR3 is TGCGCCAGCAGCCCTGGACAGGGGACGCCTTCTAACACCATATATTTT. Protein: CASSPGQGTPSNTIYF.

V gene TRBV7-7 combines with J gene TRBJ2-3; 15 bases line up with TRBD2. This CDR3 is built from 17 residues. Germline V gene lookup returns CDR1 SSHAT and CDR2 FNYEAQ (reference sequence). V shed 5 bases and J 4 bases; nucleotides not matched to a gene: 7. CDR3 region: CASSLGLAGGRADTQYF. CDR3 DNA: TGTGCCAGCAGCCTGGGACTAGCGGGGGGAAGGGCAGATACGCAGTATTTT.

This chain uses TRBV4-3 with TRBJ1-2; a possible D gene is TRBD1 (5 bases). The CDR3 runs to 15 residues. Germline V gives CDR1 LGHNA, CDR2 YSLEER. V was clipped by 4 bases and J by 1 base, with 13 bases between them. The CDR3 region has the DNA TGCGCCAGCAGCCCAGGGCACGGAAATAACTATGGCTACACCTTC. It specifies CASSPGHGNNYGYTF.

J is TRBJ2-7 and V is TRBV11-2, with D maybe TRBD2 (5 bases). This CDR3 comprises 15 residues. The V gene's germline CDR1 is SGHAT and CDR2 FQNNGV. Trimming took off 1 base at V and 3 bases at J, with 13 bases between the two ends. CDR3 sequence reads: CASSLGTDGLYEQYF. CDR3 nucleotide sequence: TGTGCCAGCAGCTTAGGGACTGACGGCCTCTACGAGCAGTACTTC.

The chain joins TRBV13 to TRBJ2-7; no reliable D call. V lost 4 bases and J lost 0, with 4 bases in between. Germline V lookup: CDR1 PRHDT, CDR2 FYEKMQ (reference sequence). The CDR3 contains 12 residues. CDR3 residues: CASSSISYEQYF. CDR3 DNA: TGTGCCAGCAGCTCCATCTCCTACGAGCAGTACTTC.

The V call is TRBV9, the J call TRBJ2-5; D ambiguous. Germline CDR1 reads SGDLS; CDR2 reads YYNGEE. V was clipped by 3 bases and J by 5 bases, with 14 bases between them. The CDR3 extends over 14 amino acids. CDR3 coding DNA: TGTGCCAGCAGCGCCGACATAAATCGGGAGACCCAGTACTTC. This codes for CASSADINRETQYF.

This clone was picked up one time. V usage is TRBV5-1 and J usage is TRBJ1-1; 8 bases agree with TRBD1. Germline loops: CDR1 SGHRS, CDR2 YFSETQ. The CDR3 contains 14 residues. Trimming at V came to 3 bases and at J to 1 base, leaving 2 bases not matched to a gene. The CDR3 reads CASSSGQENTEAFF. CDR3 DNA sequence: TGCGCCAGCAGCTCGGGACAGGAGAACACTGAAGCTTTCTTT.